This T cell receptor beta chain derives from a study of blood T cell repertoires in COVID-19. Study processing details: The assay estimated nucleated cells by amplifying reference gene primers. Data came from immunoSEQ multiplex PCR; TCRdb stores just in-frame clones and leaves some out. V, J and clone size reflect that table, while D and trimming were determined from the DNA. The table lists about 190,000 clones, roughly 84% of them singletons. In germline, CDR1 is LNHNV, CDR2 YYDKDF (reference sequence). J was trimmed by 1 base and V by 4 bases; bases with no gene match: 6. The CDR3 covers 17 residues. Recruitment covered fewer than 25 US areas and drew participants whose ages spanned about 18 to 89 years. Assignment of participants to cohorts was predicated upon participant-reported clinical history. Two negative PCRs, clearance, or symptom resolution were required of recovered Cohort 3 donors.

Sample: PBMCs or T cells enriched from blood (not recorded which). This TCR derives from a woman aged 25-40 years who had recovered from COVID-19. V usage is TRBV15 and J usage is TRBJ2-2; 10 nucleotides align to TRBD2. The CDR3 here is CATSKSRTSGNTGELFF. The DNA of the CDR3 is TGTGCCACCAGCAAAAGCCGGACTAGCGGGAACACCGGGGAGCTGTTTTTT.